This paragraph reports one TCR beta chain. This record belongs to a study of blood T cell repertoires in COVID-19. Study-wide background: Both acute and convalescent COVID-19 samples were obtained from the United States, Italy and Spain. Sources were T cells, B-cell-depleted T cells, or PBMCs; the material itself was cDNA or gDNA.

The authors' processing: Reference gene primer amplification yielded estimated nucleated cell counts. Clones were sequenced by immunoSEQ multiplex PCR, and TCRdb holds only the in-frame ones, with some missing. The D gene and trimming were derived from the DNA, and the V and J assignments and clone size from that table. The table lists around 80,000 clones, about 80% of them singletons. Trimming shortened V by 2 bases and J by 7 bases, and 12 bases separated the two germline ends. The CDR3 loop spans 13 amino acids. Germline lookup yields CDR1 SGHRS and CDR2 YFSETQ. The chain uses TRBV5-1 and TRBJ1-1, with a weak D call TRBD1 (5 bases). This sequence was found in a man aged 50 or older with active or convalescent COVID-19. Specimen: peripheral blood. The CDR3 spells CASSFGTDFEAFF. The CDR3 DNA reads TGCGCCAGCAGCTTCGGGACTGACTTTGAAGCTTTCTTT.